The rows below give T cell receptor beta chains drawn from one sample of a study of cytomegalovirus exposure and HLA in healthy donors. The table came from immunoSEQ multiplex PCR; TCRdb's copy has only in-frame clones and leaves some out. The sample shows approximately 110,000 clones, about 13% of them seen only once. The sample was PBMCs. The receptors stem from a man aged 40-49 years in good health and CMV-seropositive. Both conserved end residues are part of each CDR3. A D gene is named only where the DNA matches it firmly. The size of a clone is reported for some rows only, either as once, few or many, or as a class for expanded clones.

DNA: TGCGCCAGCAGCTTTCAGGGCCACACTAATGAAAAACTGTTTTTT
CDR3: CASSFQGHTNEKLFF
D: .
size: .
J: TRBJ1-4
V: TRBV5-1

DNA: TGTGCCAGCAGTTGGGGACTAGCCGGATTGCTGTTTTTT
CDR3: CASSWGLAGLLFF
D: TRBD2
size: few
J: TRBJ2-2
V: TRBV28

DNA: TGTGCCAGTAGCGACAGTTCTGAGCAGTTCTTC
CDR3: CASSDSSEQFF
D: .
size: .
J: TRBJ2-1
V: TRBV19

DNA: TGCGCCAGCCAACGGGAGAACACCGGGGAGCTGTTTTTT
CDR3: CASQRENTGELFF
D: .
size: .
J: TRBJ2-2
V: TRBV10-1

DNA: TGTGCCAGCAGTTCAGGGGCAGGGAGGGATCAGCCCCAGCATTTT
CDR3: CASSSGAGRDQPQHF
D: .
size: .
J: TRBJ1-5
V: TRBV28

DNA: TGCGCCAGCAGCTTGTTCCAGGGGCTTACCTACGAGCAGTACTTC
CDR3: CASSLFQGLTYEQYF
D: .
size: few
J: TRBJ2-7
V: TRBV5-1

DNA: TGTGCCAGCAGCCCCCGGAGGCTAGCGGGCTACGAGCAGTACTTC
CDR3: CASSPRRLAGYEQYF
D: TRBD2
size: few
J: TRBJ2-7
V: TRBV27

DNA: TGCGCCAGCAGCCAAGGCAGACAGAGCTCTGGGGCCAACGTCCTGACTTTC
CDR3: CASSQGRQSSGANVLTF
D: .
size: few
J: TRBJ2-6
V: TRBV4-1

DNA: TGTGCCAGCAGTGAAGCCGCGGGTTTACCTGGAAACACCATATATTTT
CDR3: CASSEAAGLPGNTIYF
D: .
size: .
J: TRBJ1-3
V: TRBV6-1

DNA: TGTGCCAGCAGCCCTGGGCGGGGTACTACTGGGGAGCAGTACTTT
CDR3: CASSPGRGTTGEQYF
D: .
size: few
J: TRBJ2-7
V: TRBV7-2

DNA: TGTGCCAGCATCAAACAGGGGACGGAACCTGGAAACACCATATATTTT
CDR3: CASIKQGTEPGNTIYF
D: TRBD1
size: few
J: TRBJ1-3
V: TRBV11-2

DNA: TGTGCCAGCAGCTTAGGAGGGAACCAAAAACATACGCAGTATTTT
CDR3: CASSLGGNQKHTQYF
D: .
size: few
J: TRBJ2-3
V: TRBV7-9

DNA: TGCGCCAGCAGCCAGGCCGGGACAGGGAATCAGCCCCAGCATTTT
CDR3: CASSQAGTGNQPQHF
D: TRBD1
size: .
J: TRBJ1-5
V: TRBV4-1

DNA: TGTGCCAGCAGCCCCGGACAGGGAGGAACCGGGGAGCTGTTTTTT
CDR3: CASSPGQGGTGELFF
D: TRBD1
size: .
J: TRBJ2-2
V: TRBV7-6

DNA: TGTGCCTGGAGTAGGGGGTCTGGAAACACCATATATTTT
CDR3: CAWSRGSGNTIYF
D: .
size: few
J: TRBJ1-3
V: TRBV30

DNA: TGTGCCAGCACCCAGAAGACAGGGCTTAGTTCACCCCTCCACTTT
CDR3: CASTQKTGLSSPLHF
D: TRBD1
size: few
J: TRBJ1-6
V: TRBV6-5

DNA: TGTGCCAGCAGTGAACCCGACAGGCGGGATGGCTACACCTTC
CDR3: CASSEPDRRDGYTF
D: .
size: .
J: TRBJ1-2
V: TRBV6-5

DNA: TGCGCCAGCAGCTTGGTCCCGGGAACCTACGAGCAGTACTTC
CDR3: CASSLVPGTYEQYF
D: .
size: .
J: TRBJ2-7
V: TRBV5-1

DNA: TGCGCCAGCAGCTTGGCCGCCGGGCGGGGCACAGATACGCAGTATTTT
CDR3: CASSLAAGRGTDTQYF
D: .
size: few
J: TRBJ2-3
V: TRBV5-1

DNA: TGTGCCAGCTCACCCTCAGGGGCAGGATCATACACTGAAGCTTTCTTT
CDR3: CASSPSGAGSYTEAFF
D: .
size: .
J: TRBJ1-1
V: TRBV18

DNA: TGTGCCAGCAGTGGAGGCCCAGCGGGAGTGGTAGATACGCAGTATTTT
CDR3: CASSGGPAGVVDTQYF
D: TRBD2
size: .
J: TRBJ2-3
V: TRBV9

DNA: TGCGCCAGCAGCGAGGGACAGGGGGATGATACGCAGTATTTT
CDR3: CASSEGQGDDTQYF
D: TRBD1
size: few
J: TRBJ2-3
V: TRBV5-1

DNA: TGTGCCAGCAGTTCTAGGACAGGGATAGGGTCCTACGAGCAGTACTTC
CDR3: CASSSRTGIGSYEQYF
D: TRBD1
size: few
J: TRBJ2-7
V: TRBV27

DNA: TGCGCCAGCAGCGTTCAGGGGGCAACTAATGAAAAACTGTTTTTT
CDR3: CASSVQGATNEKLFF
D: TRBD1
size: few
J: TRBJ1-4
V: TRBV5-1

DNA: TGTGCCAGCAGCTTAGTTGAGGGGACAGGGGCCAACGTCCTGACTTTC
CDR3: CASSLVEGTGANVLTF
D: .
size: .
J: TRBJ2-6
V: TRBV7-2

DNA: TGCGCCAGCAGCCCTCGTCCCCAGGGTAACACCGGGGAGCTGTTTTTT
CDR3: CASSPRPQGNTGELFF
D: .
size: few
J: TRBJ2-2
V: TRBV5-1

DNA: TGTGCCAGTAGGAGTAGCTCGGGCCGGACTTCTGGCTACACCTTC
CDR3: CASRSSSGRTSGYTF
D: .
size: .
J: TRBJ1-2
V: TRBV19

DNA: TGTGCCAGCAGATCAGGACAGATTCTAAATCAGCCCCAGCATTTT
CDR3: CASRSGQILNQPQHF
D: .
size: .
J: TRBJ1-5
V: TRBV28

DNA: TGCGCCAGCAGTCCTAGATCGAGGCGGGAGGCCGGGTGGGAGACCCAGTACTTC
CDR3: CASSPRSRREAGWETQYF
D: TRBD2
size: few
J: TRBJ2-5
V: TRBV5-1

DNA: TGTGCCAGCAGCTTAGGGGAGATTCACAATGAGCAGTTCTTC
CDR3: CASSLGEIHNEQFF
D: .
size: .
J: TRBJ2-1
V: TRBV7-9

DNA: TGTGCCAGCAGCGACAGGGCGGGTTCGGAAGAGCAGTACTTC
CDR3: CASSDRAGSEEQYF
D: TRBD1
size: .
J: TRBJ2-7
V: TRBV2

DNA: TGTGCCAGCTCACAGGGGGCGAGCTATGGCTACACCTTC
CDR3: CASSQGASYGYTF
D: TRBD1
size: .
J: TRBJ1-2
V: TRBV18

DNA: TGTGCCAGCTCACCAGCGCAGGTTAATGAAAAACTGTTTTTT
CDR3: CASSPAQVNEKLFF
D: .
size: .
J: TRBJ1-4
V: TRBV18

DNA: TGTGCCTGGAGTGTAACGTACGGGTCACCCCTCCACTTT
CDR3: CAWSVTYGSPLHF
D: .
size: .
J: TRBJ1-6
V: TRBV30

DNA: TGTGCCAGCAGCTTAGGGGTAGCGGGGACTTCCTACAATGAGCAGTTCTTC
CDR3: CASSLGVAGTSYNEQFF
D: TRBD2
size: few
J: TRBJ2-1
V: TRBV11-3

DNA: TGTGCCAGCAGCTTGATACAGGGGTCCTCTGGAAACACCATATATTTT
CDR3: CASSLIQGSSGNTIYF
D: TRBD1
size: few
J: TRBJ1-3
V: TRBV5-4

DNA: TGTGCCAGCAGTTTCTCCAGGACCTACGAGCAGTACTTC
CDR3: CASSFSRTYEQYF
D: .
size: .
J: TRBJ2-7
V: TRBV11-3

DNA: TGTGCCAGCAGTTACTCTCATCCTACCTACAATGAGCAGTTCTTC
CDR3: CASSYSHPTYNEQFF
D: .
size: few
J: TRBJ2-1
V: TRBV6-5

DNA: TGTGCCAGCAGCTTCGGGACAGGGTCTGGAAACACCATATATTTT
CDR3: CASSFGTGSGNTIYF
D: TRBD1
size: .
J: TRBJ1-3
V: TRBV5-6

DNA: TGTGCCAGCAGCTCTGGGGTGAGCGGGAGAGTCGGTTCCGGGGAGCTGTTTTTT
CDR3: CASSSGVSGRVGSGELFF
D: TRBD2
size: few
J: TRBJ2-2
V: TRBV11-2

DNA: TGTGCCAGCAGCTTAACTGGGACAGGGCCCTACGAGCAGTACTTC
CDR3: CASSLTGTGPYEQYF
D: TRBD1
size: few
J: TRBJ2-7
V: TRBV7-3

DNA: TGCGCCAGCGGGGACAACAGGGACACTGAAGCTTTCTTT
CDR3: CASGDNRDTEAFF
D: .
size: few
J: TRBJ1-1
V: TRBV4-1

DNA: TGTGCCAGCAAACAGGGGACCACCGGGGAGCTGTTTTTT
CDR3: CASKQGTTGELFF
D: TRBD1
size: .
J: TRBJ2-2
V: TRBV2

DNA: TGTGCCAGCAGCGGCCGGGGTAACAGGGAGCCTAGCAATCAGCCCCAGCATTTT
CDR3: CASSGRGNREPSNQPQHF
D: .
size: few
J: TRBJ1-5
V: TRBV5-6

DNA: TGTGCCAGCAGTACAAGGGACAACCCCTCCTACAATGAGCAGTTCTTC
CDR3: CASSTRDNPSYNEQFF
D: .
size: .
J: TRBJ2-1
V: TRBV9

DNA: TGTGCCACCTGGAGCACGTCCTACGAGCAGTACTTC
CDR3: CATWSTSYEQYF
D: .
size: few
J: TRBJ2-7
V: TRBV27

DNA: TGTGCCACCAGCACTAGGACTAGCGGGAGCGAGCAGTTCTTC
CDR3: CATSTRTSGSEQFF
D: TRBD2
size: few
J: TRBJ2-1
V: TRBV15

DNA: TGTGCCAGCAGCTTCGTCCAGGGGTATTCACCCCTCCACTTT
CDR3: CASSFVQGYSPLHF
D: .
size: few
J: TRBJ1-6
V: TRBV5-6

DNA: TGTGCCAGTAGCCCCTTTGCGGGACAGGGGCTTCCCCTCTATGGCTACACCTTC
CDR3: CASSPFAGQGLPLYGYTF
D: TRBD1
size: .
J: TRBJ1-2
V: TRBV19

DNA: TGCGCCAGCAGCCAAGATGTCCACGGGAGTACAGATACGCAGTATTTT
CDR3: CASSQDVHGSTDTQYF
D: .
size: .
J: TRBJ2-3
V: TRBV4-3

DNA: TGCAGCGTTGAAGATCAGGGTTTTGGGGCCAACGTCCTGACTTTC
CDR3: CSVEDQGFGANVLTF
D: .
size: .
J: TRBJ2-6
V: TRBV29-1

DNA: TGTGCTAGCAGCTTAGGGGGGGAGGGAGAGACCCAGTACTTC
CDR3: CASSLGGEGETQYF
D: .
size: .
J: TRBJ2-5
V: TRBV7-7

DNA: TGTGCCAGCCGCCGGGACTCCTACAATGAGCAGTTCTTC
CDR3: CASRRDSYNEQFF
D: .
size: .
J: TRBJ2-1
V: TRBV2

DNA: TGCGCCAGCAGCCAAGATCTGGCAGGGGGTAATGAAAAACTGTTTTTT
CDR3: CASSQDLAGGNEKLFF
D: TRBD1
size: .
J: TRBJ1-4
V: TRBV4-3